The 16 T cell receptor beta chains in this list originate from one sample, sequenced in a study of blood T cell repertoires in COVID-19. Libraries were prepared by immunoSEQ multiplex PCR; TCRdb keeps only in-frame clonotypes and omits some of them. Here the sample spans some 210,000 clones, roughly four fifths being singletons. The sample comprised peripheral blood. Receptors originate from a woman aged 45-65 years with active or convalescent COVID-19.

The rearrangement joins TRBV2 to TRBJ1-1; no definite D call. Germline CDR1 is SNHLY and CDR2 is FYNNEI. Trimming removed 2 bases from V and 4 bases from J, with 17 bases in between. This CDR3 comprises 16 residues. The CDR3 coding sequence is TGTGCCAGCAGTGAACTCTCTTGGAGGGTGGGCACTGAAGCTTTCTTT. It encodes CASSELSWRVGTEAFF.

In this sample, this clone turned up once. The rearrangement uses TRBV28 and TRBJ2-1; D may be TRBD2 (6 bases). Germline V gene data show CDR1 as MDHEN and CDR2 as SYDVKM. The CDR3 length is 15 residues. V lost 6 bases and J lost 2, with 14 bases in between. The CDR3 sequence: CASSMGGKAYNEQFF. The CDR3 coding sequence is TGTGCCAGCAGCATGGGGGGTAAGGCCTACAATGAGCAGTTCTTC. The complete variable domain, with remaining parts taken from reference TRBV28 and TRBJ2-1, reads DVKVTQSSRYLVKRTGEKVFLECVQDMDHENMFWYRQDPGLGLRLIYFSYDVKMKEKGDIPEGYSVSREKKERFSLILESASTNQTSMYLCASSMGGKAYNEQFFGPGTRLTVL.

This chain uses TRBV19 with TRBJ1-2, with unresolved D. Trimming took 5 bases from V and 1 from J, leaving 11 bases between them. CDR3 length equals 14 residues. Germline V lookup: CDR1 LNHDA, CDR2 SQIVND (reference sequence). The CDR3 region has the DNA TGTGCCAGTAGTGGGCAGATTCATAACTATGGCTACACCTTC. It specifies CASSGQIHNYGYTF.

The genes are TRBV6-9 and TRBJ1-1, with 7 bases identical to TRBD1. Looked up from germline, CDR1 is MNHGY and CDR2 is SVAAGI. The CDR3 has 19 amino acids. Trimming cost V 7 bases and J 0 bases; bases outside gene matches: 20. The CDR3 DNA sequence: TGTGCCAGCACCCCCGCCGGGTGGACAGGCGTAGCCCTGAACACTGAAGCTTTCTTT. This gives the protein CASTPAGWTGVALNTEAFF.

The rearrangement links TRBV27 to TRBJ1-1; no clear D gene. This CDR3 region has 16 residues. Germline lookup yields CDR1 MNHEY and CDR2 SMNVEV (reference sequence). The ends were cut back, 5 bases at V and 6 bases at J, with 22 bases in the middle. The CDR3 loop reads CASSPTAYSLRAEAFF. CDR3 DNA: TGTGCCAGCAGTCCCACAGCCTACTCCTTAAGAGCTGAAGCTTTCTTT.

In its sample, this clone was seen once. At one of its ends the junction is not consistent with the germline gene, which may arise from a read error. The chain recombines TRBV5-1 with TRBJ2-7, with D perhaps matching TRBD2 (5 bases). Germline lookup yields CDR1 SGHRS and CDR2 YFSETQ. The CDR3 contains 14 residues. CDR3 in DNA: TGCGCCAGCAGCTCGGGAAGTGACCCTGTAATGGGTGTCTTC. This encodes CASSSGSDPVMGVF.

This chain links TRBV7-2 with TRBJ1-5, with D unclear. Germline-derived CDR1 and CDR2 are SGHTA and FQGNSA. There are 16 residues in the CDR3. Trimming left V 1 base short and J 6 bases short, with 16 bases between. In DNA, the CDR3 is TGTGCCAGCAGCTTAGGAGGCAATCCCGGAGGTCAGCCCCAGCATTTT. Amino acids: CASSLGGNPGGQPQHF.

The chain employs TRBV2 and TRBJ2-2; tentative D call: TRBD2 (7 bases). The CDR3 runs 15 residues. The germline gives CDR1 SNHLY, CDR2 FYNNEI. V shed 6 bases and J shed 5 bases, with 16 bases lying between them. The CDR3 DNA reads TGTGCCAGCAGCGGGGGGCGAGGAAGGACCGGGGAGCTGTTTTTT. This codes for CASSGGRGRTGELFF.

The gene calls are TRBV21-1 and TRBJ2-3; the D call TRBD2 from the table was never checked on the DNA. TRBV21-1 has pseudogene status. This CDR3 has 20 residues. CDR3 region: CASSTTPGGLAGGTTDTQYF. The CDR3 DNA sequence: TGTGCCAGCAGCACAACGCCTGGGGGACTAGCGGGGGGAACTACAGATACGCAGTATTTT.

The V gene is TRBV9, the J gene TRBJ2-1; D might be TRBD1 (6 bases). The CDR3 is 16 amino acids. With 4 bases removed from V and 8 bases from J, the gap between germline ends came to 22 bases. Germline V gives CDR1 SGDLS, CDR2 YYNGEE. The CDR3 DNA sequence: TGTGCCAGCAGCACAGCCGGGTCGTTGGGGGCCGATGAGCAGTTCTTC. Protein: CASSTAGSLGADEQFF.

The chain carries TRBV9 and TRBJ2-1; 12 positions match TRBD2. V was clipped by 0 bases and J by 8 bases; unmatched bases: 3. Germline V gene sequence: CDR1 SGDLS, CDR2 YYNGEE. The CDR3 runs 15 residues. The CDR3 sequence is CASSVASGRGDEQFF. In nucleotides, the CDR3 is TGTGCCAGCAGCGTAGCTAGCGGGAGGGGCGATGAGCAGTTCTTC. Looking up the rest from reference TRBV9 and TRBJ2-1 gives the full variable domain: DSGVTQTPKHLITATGQRVTLRCSPRSGDLSVYWYQQSLDQGLQFLIQYYNGEERAKGNILERFSAQQFPDLHSELNLSSLELGDSALYFCASSVASGRGDEQFFGPGTRLTVL.

The genes are TRBV6-5 and TRBJ2-1; no clear D gene. Trimming left V 10 bases short and J 4 bases short, with 8 bases between. This CDR3 contains 11 residues. Germline lookup yields CDR1 MNHEY and CDR2 SVGAGI. Here the CDR3 reads CATSSYNEQFF. The CDR3 coding sequence is TGTGCCACCTCGAGTTACAATGAGCAGTTCTTC.

As DNA, the CDR3 is TGTGCCAGCAGGAAGTATCAGGGGTTTGATTCACCCCTCCACTTT. Translation: CASRKYQGFDSPLHF. V usage is TRBV28 and J usage is TRBJ1-6; tentatively, D is TRBD1 (6 bases). Deletions cut 6 bases from V and 8 bases from J, with 17 bases between. Germline V lookup: CDR1 MDHEN, CDR2 SYDVKM. This CDR3 has 15 residues.

V is TRBV28 and J is TRBJ1-4; the match to TRBD1 covers 8 bases. This CDR3 has 17 residues. CDR1 MDHEN and CDR2 SYDVKM come from the germline V gene. V shed 3 bases, J shed 5 bases, and the junction held 11 bases outside the gene matches. DNA of the CDR3: TGTGCCAGCAGTTTCGGCCAGGGACAGGAGAACAATGAAAAACTGTTTTTT. Its protein product is CASSFGQGQENNEKLFF.

CDR3 sequence: CASSSAGTGGLSPLHF. The CDR3 DNA reads as TGTGCCAGCAGTTCCGCCGGGACAGGGGGCCTATCACCCCTCCACTTT. The chain employs TRBV28 and TRBJ1-6, with TRBD1 matching 12 bases. This CDR3 has 16 amino acids. J was trimmed by 10 bases and V by 4 bases; bases with no gene match: 8. The germline V gene has CDR1 MDHEN and CDR2 SYDVKM. Complete variable domain (other parts from reference TRBV28 and TRBJ1-6): DVKVTQSSRYLVKRTGEKVFLECVQDMDHENMFWYRQDPGLGLRLIYFSYDVKMKEKGDIPEGYSVSREKKERFSLILESASTNQTSMYLCASSSAGTGGLSPLHFGNGTRLTVT.

This chain uses TRBV27 with TRBJ2-1; TRBD1 matches 8 bases. Trimming cost V 3 bases and J 9 bases; bases outside gene matches: 4. Germline lookup yields CDR1 MNHEY and CDR2 SMNVEV (reference sequence). The CDR3 consists of 13 residues. For the CDR3, the DNA is TGTGCCAGCAGTTTCGACAGGGGTATTGAGCAGTTCTTC. Its protein is CASSFDRGIEQFF.